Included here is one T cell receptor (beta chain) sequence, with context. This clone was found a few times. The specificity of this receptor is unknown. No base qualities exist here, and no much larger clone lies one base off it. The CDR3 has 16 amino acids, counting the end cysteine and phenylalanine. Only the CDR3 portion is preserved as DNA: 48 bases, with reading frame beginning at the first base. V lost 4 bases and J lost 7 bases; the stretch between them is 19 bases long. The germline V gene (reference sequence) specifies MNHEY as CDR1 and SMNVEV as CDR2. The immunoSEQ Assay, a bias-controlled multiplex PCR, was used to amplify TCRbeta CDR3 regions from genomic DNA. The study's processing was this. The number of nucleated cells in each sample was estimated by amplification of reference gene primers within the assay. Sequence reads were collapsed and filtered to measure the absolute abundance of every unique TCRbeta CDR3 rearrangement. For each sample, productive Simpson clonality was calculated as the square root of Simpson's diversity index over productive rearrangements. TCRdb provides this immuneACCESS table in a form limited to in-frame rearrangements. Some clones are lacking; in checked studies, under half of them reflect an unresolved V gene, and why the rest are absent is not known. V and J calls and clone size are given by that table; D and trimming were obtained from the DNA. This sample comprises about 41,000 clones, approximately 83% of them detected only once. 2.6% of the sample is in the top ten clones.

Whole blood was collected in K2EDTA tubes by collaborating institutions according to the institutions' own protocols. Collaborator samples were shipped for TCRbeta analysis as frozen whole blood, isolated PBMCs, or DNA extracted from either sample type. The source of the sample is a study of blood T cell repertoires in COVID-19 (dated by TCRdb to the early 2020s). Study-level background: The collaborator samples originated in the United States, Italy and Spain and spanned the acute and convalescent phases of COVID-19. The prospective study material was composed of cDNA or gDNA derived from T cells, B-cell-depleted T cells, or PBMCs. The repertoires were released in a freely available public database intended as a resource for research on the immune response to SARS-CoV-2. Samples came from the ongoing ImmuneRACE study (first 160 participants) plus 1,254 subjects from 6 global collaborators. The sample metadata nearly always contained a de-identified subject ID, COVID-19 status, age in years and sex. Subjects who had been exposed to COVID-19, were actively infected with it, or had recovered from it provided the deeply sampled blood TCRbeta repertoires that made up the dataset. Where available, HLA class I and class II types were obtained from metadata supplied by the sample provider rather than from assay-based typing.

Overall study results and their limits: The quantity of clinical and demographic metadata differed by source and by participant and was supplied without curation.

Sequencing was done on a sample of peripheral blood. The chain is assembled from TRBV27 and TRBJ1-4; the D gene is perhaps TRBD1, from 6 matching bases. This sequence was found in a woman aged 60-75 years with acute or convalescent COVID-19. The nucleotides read TGTGCCAGCAGTTCTCGCCGTCAGGGGATAGGTGAAAAACTGTTTTTT. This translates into CASSSRRQGIGEKLFF.